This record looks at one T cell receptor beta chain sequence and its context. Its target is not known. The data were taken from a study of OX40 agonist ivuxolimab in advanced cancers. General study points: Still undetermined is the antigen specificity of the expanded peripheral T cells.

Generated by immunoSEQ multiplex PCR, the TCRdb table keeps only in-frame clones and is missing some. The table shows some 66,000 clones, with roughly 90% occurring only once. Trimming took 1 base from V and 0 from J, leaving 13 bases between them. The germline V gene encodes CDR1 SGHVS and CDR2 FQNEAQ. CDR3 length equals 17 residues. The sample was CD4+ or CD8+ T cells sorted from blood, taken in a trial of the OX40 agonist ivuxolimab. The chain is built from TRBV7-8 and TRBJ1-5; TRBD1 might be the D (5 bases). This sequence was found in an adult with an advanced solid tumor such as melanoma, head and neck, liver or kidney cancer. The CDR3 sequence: CASSLVGGRYSNQPQHF. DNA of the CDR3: TGTGCCAGCAGCTTAGTCGGGGGACGGTATAGCAATCAGCCCCAGCATTTT.